The 10 T cell receptor beta chains below all came from one sample that was sequenced in a study of shared clonotypes between healthy human individuals. The naive CD8 population came from CD45RO-negative cells selected for CCR7, without terminally differentiated effector memory CD45RA+ cells. Sequencing used immunoSEQ multiplex PCR; TCRdb keeps in-frame clones, though not all of them. The table shows 600,000 or so clones, with about 98% occurring only once. The specimen was naive CD8+ T cells sorted from blood. These TCRs come from a man younger than 45 in good health.

The chain employs TRBV18 and TRBJ2-1, with TRBD2 identical over 9 bases. In germline, CDR1 is KGHSH, CDR2 LQKENI. The ends lost 2 bases at V and 6 bases at J; junction bases unmatched: 5. There are 15 residues in the CDR3. The CDR3 DNA sequence: TGTGCCAGCTCACCAAGGCGGGAGGGCCGCAATGAGCAGTTCTTC. This codes for CASSPRREGRNEQFF.

The V and J genes are TRBV5-1 and TRBJ2-1; 14 nucleotides agree with TRBD2. The V and J ends lost 4 bases and 0 bases, in that order; junction bases with no gene match: 3. The CDR3 is 17 residues long. Germline V gene lookup returns CDR1 SGHRS and CDR2 YFSETQ. Here the CDR3 reads CASSGTSGGGSYNEQFF. The CDR3 DNA is TGCGCCAGCAGCGGGACTAGCGGGGGTGGCTCCTACAATGAGCAGTTCTTC.

CDR3 sequence: CASSPTETGATTQYF. CDR3 DNA: TGTGCCAGCTCACCGACCGAGACAGGGGCAACGACCCAGTACTTC. This chain joins TRBV18 and TRBJ2-5; 8 nucleotides line up with TRBD1. The CDR3 spans 15 residues. V lost 3 bases to trimming and J lost 7 bases; unmatched junction nucleotides: 10. CDR1 is KGHSH and CDR2 is LQKENI in the germline V gene.

V gene TRBV10-2 combines with J gene TRBJ2-1, with D possibly being TRBD2 (6 bases). CDR3 length equals 16 residues. Per the germline V gene, CDR1 is WSHSY and CDR2 is SAAADI. V was trimmed by 0 bases and J by 2 bases, leaving 11 bases between them. CDR3 nucleotides: TGCGCCAGCAGTGAGTCCGGAACTAGCCCCTACAATGAGCAGTTCTTC. Its protein product is CASSESGTSPYNEQFF.

The chain is built from TRBV5-4 and TRBJ2-7, with D possibly TRBD2 on 5 matching bases. V lost 0 bases and J 3 bases, leaving 10 bases between the germline ends. The CDR3 spans 14 residues. Per germline, CDR1 SGHNT and CDR2 YYREEE (reference sequence). CDR3 coding DNA: TGTGCCAGCAGCTTGGAAATAGGGAGCTACGAGCAGTACTTC. Translation: CASSLEIGSYEQYF.

The CDR3 is CASGVGANTGELFF. CDR3 bases: TGTGCTAGTGGGGTAGGGGCGAACACCGGGGAGCTGTTTTTT. The rearrangement joins TRBV12-5 to TRBJ2-2; tentative D call: TRBD1 (5 bases). Deletions cut 6 bases from V and 0 bases from J, with 8 bases between. CDR3 size: 14 residues. CDR1 is LGHNT, CDR2 FRNRAP, per germline.

CDR3 residues: CASSQVLPYEQYF. The CDR3 bases are TGCGCCAGCAGCCAAGTTCTCCCCTACGAGCAGTACTTC. The genes are TRBV4-1 and TRBJ2-7; D ambiguous. The germline V and J ends were trimmed by 1 base and 2 bases, with 6 bases remaining between them. The CDR3 runs to 13 residues. Germline V gene data show CDR1 as MGHRA and CDR2 as YSYEKL.

This rearrangement joins TRBV6-5 to TRBJ2-7; unclear D gene. The ends were cut back, 2 bases at V and 0 bases at J, with 5 bases in the middle. CDR1 and CDR2 from the germline V gene are MNHEY and SVGAGI. The CDR3 is made up of 13 amino acids. Here the CDR3 DNA reads TGTGCCAGCAGTTACCCGGACTCCTACGAGCAGTACTTC. Translating gives CASSYPDSYEQYF.

The chain is built from TRBV27 and TRBJ2-1; unclear D gene. Germline loops: CDR1 MNHEY, CDR2 SMNVEV (reference sequence). Trimming removed 1 base from V and 7 bases from J, with 8 bases in between. The CDR3 runs to 13 residues. CDR3 DNA sequence: TGTGCCAGCAGTTTATTCGGGCTAAATGAGCAGTTCTTC. It yields the protein CASSLFGLNEQFF.

This chain links TRBV5-6 with TRBJ2-3; tentatively, D is TRBD2 (6 bases). V was clipped by 2 bases and J by 1 base, with 11 bases between them. This CDR3 has 15 residues. Germline CDR1 reads SGHDT; CDR2 reads YYEEEE. Here the CDR3 reads CASSFSGRRTDTQYF. In DNA, the CDR3 is TGTGCCAGCAGCTTTAGCGGAAGACGCACAGATACGCAGTATTTT.